This T cell receptor (beta chain) was identified in a study of OX40 agonist ivuxolimab in advanced cancers. Study-wide context: At 0.01 to 10 mg/kg, ivuxolimab was administered intravenously to patients every 2 weeks. Eligibility rules accepted prior anti-PD-1, anti-PD-L1 or anti-CTLA-4 therapy, and around 38% had some. Findings and caveats of the study: Among the lowest peripheral clonal expansion occurred in 0.1-3.0 mg/kg partial responders.

Trimming removed 0 bases at V and 7 bases at J, with 4 bases between. Germline CDR1 and CDR2: SGHRS and YFSETQ. The CDR3 is made up of 11 amino acids. Details on this clone: What it binds is unknown.

The protocol was immunoSEQ multiplex PCR, while the TCRdb copy is restricted to in-frame clones and leaves out a portion. The sample lists approximately 100,000 clones, around 88% occurring once. J is TRBJ1-2 and V is TRBV5-1; D is uncertain. This clonotype originated in an adult with an advanced solid tumor such as melanoma, head and neck, liver or kidney cancer. The sample here was CD4+ or CD8+ T cells sorted from blood, taken in a trial of the OX40 agonist ivuxolimab. CDR3 protein: CASSLEGGYTF. The CDR3 coding sequence is TGCGCCAGCAGCTTGGAGGGTGGCTACACCTTC.